Listed below are T cell receptor beta chains from one sample, sequenced in a study of technical replicates of blood from a handful of donors. Assay: immunoSEQ multiplex PCR; the TCRdb copy retains only in-frame clones and omits some. Here the sample spans approximately 82,000 clones, around 96% being singletons. Sequenced: T cells isolated from PBMCs. The receptor source for this set is a human donor in good health. Each CDR3 is given with its conserved first and last residue. D genes are given only for firm matches. Not every row has a clone size; where given, it reads once, few, many or a size class.

clone_size: -
d_call: TRBD2
v_call: TRBV29-1
j_call: TRBJ2-3
cdr3_nt: TGCAGCGGTGAGGGACTAGCGACGGATACGCAGTATTTT
cdr3_aa: CSGEGLATDTQYF

clone_size: -
d_call: -
v_call: TRBV11-2
j_call: TRBJ2-5
cdr3_nt: TGTGCCAGCAGCCACAGGGGGAGGCTAGCGGGATCAGAGACCCAGTACTTC
cdr3_aa: CASSHRGRLAGSETQYF

clone_size: -
d_call: -
v_call: TRBV25-1
j_call: TRBJ1-5
cdr3_nt: TGTGCCAGCAGTGAGCACGGTAGCAATCAGCCCCAGCATTTT
cdr3_aa: CASSEHGSNQPQHF

clone_size: -
d_call: -
v_call: TRBV13
j_call: TRBJ2-5
cdr3_nt: TGTGCCAGCAGCTTGGGGTCGAGGAGGGAGACCCAGTACTTC
cdr3_aa: CASSLGSRRETQYF

clone_size: -
d_call: -
v_call: TRBV27
j_call: TRBJ1-1
cdr3_nt: TGTGCCAGCAGTTTTGAGGGCTCTGAAGCTTTCTTT
cdr3_aa: CASSFEGSEAFF

clone_size: -
d_call: -
v_call: TRBV7-9
j_call: TRBJ2-3
cdr3_nt: TGTGCCAGCAGCTTTCCCTGGACACAGGGATCCACAGATACGCAGTATTTT
cdr3_aa: CASSFPWTQGSTDTQYF

clone_size: -
d_call: -
v_call: TRBV7-9
j_call: TRBJ2-2
cdr3_nt: TGTGCCAGCAGCTTAGCGAGTGGGGGCGCGTCGGACGGGGAGCTGTTTTTT
cdr3_aa: CASSLASGGASDGELFF

clone_size: -
d_call: -
v_call: TRBV28
j_call: TRBJ1-2
cdr3_nt: TGTGCCAGCAGTCCTCTGGACAGTTTTAACTATGGCTACACCTTC
cdr3_aa: CASSPLDSFNYGYTF

clone_size: -
d_call: -
v_call: TRBV21-1
j_call: TRBJ2-1
cdr3_nt: TGTGCCAGCAGTAAAAGCGAGACCACTTTCTACAATGAGCAGTTCTTC
cdr3_aa: CASSKSETTFYNEQFF

clone_size: -
d_call: -
v_call: TRBV28
j_call: TRBJ2-7
cdr3_nt: TGTGCCAGCAGTGAAAGACTAGAAACCTACGAGCAGTACTTC
cdr3_aa: CASSERLETYEQYF

clone_size: -
d_call: TRBD1
v_call: TRBV5-1
j_call: TRBJ1-6
cdr3_nt: TGCGCCAGCAGCTTGGCCACGGGACAGGATAATTCACCCCTCCACTTT
cdr3_aa: CASSLATGQDNSPLHF

clone_size: -
d_call: TRBD1
v_call: TRBV18
j_call: TRBJ2-7
cdr3_nt: TGTGCCAGCTCCCCGTTCGAGGGACAGCCCTACGAGCAGTACTTC
cdr3_aa: CASSPFEGQPYEQYF

clone_size: -
d_call: -
v_call: TRBV4-1
j_call: TRBJ1-2
cdr3_nt: TGCGCCAGCAGCCAAGATAATAACTTCCTTTATGGCTACACCTTC
cdr3_aa: CASSQDNNFLYGYTF

clone_size: -
d_call: TRBD1
v_call: TRBV9
j_call: TRBJ2-3
cdr3_nt: TGTGCCAGCAGCGTAGCTCAGAGACAGGGGGTAGCGGATACGCAGTATTTT
cdr3_aa: CASSVAQRQGVADTQYF

clone_size: -
d_call: -
v_call: TRBV4-1
j_call: TRBJ1-5
cdr3_nt: TGCGCCAGCAGCCAAGACCCGGCGCAGGAGCCCCAGCATTTT
cdr3_aa: CASSQDPAQEPQHF

clone_size: once
d_call: TRBD1
v_call: TRBV7-6
j_call: TRBJ1-2
cdr3_nt: TGTGCCAGCAGCTTAGGAGGGACAGCCTATGGCTACACCTTC
cdr3_aa: CASSLGGTAYGYTF

clone_size: -
d_call: -
v_call: TRBV19
j_call: TRBJ1-5
cdr3_nt: TGTGCCAGTCGCCATGACGGACAGCGGAGTCAGCCCCAGCATTTT
cdr3_aa: CASRHDGQRSQPQHF

clone_size: -
d_call: TRBD1
v_call: TRBV7-6
j_call: TRBJ1-1
cdr3_nt: TGTGCCAGCAGCTTTCACCCGGACAGGGCTGAGACTGAAGCTTTCTTT
cdr3_aa: CASSFHPDRAETEAFF

clone_size: -
d_call: TRBD1
v_call: TRBV9
j_call: TRBJ2-7
cdr3_nt: TGTGCCAGCAGCGAGGCAGGACAGGGTTTCCACGAGCAGTACTTC
cdr3_aa: CASSEAGQGFHEQYF

clone_size: -
d_call: -
v_call: TRBV19
j_call: TRBJ2-1
cdr3_nt: TGTGCCAGTAGTATAACTCGGCCGGAAGCGCTGTTCTTC
cdr3_aa: CASSITRPEALFF

clone_size: -
d_call: TRBD1
v_call: TRBV5-1
j_call: TRBJ2-7
cdr3_nt: TGCGCCAGCAGCCGGGACAGGGTCTACGAGCAGTACTTC
cdr3_aa: CASSRDRVYEQYF

clone_size: few
d_call: -
v_call: TRBV5-1
j_call: TRBJ2-5
cdr3_nt: TGCGCCAGCAGCTCCGGGGTAGAGACCCAGTACTTC
cdr3_aa: CASSSGVETQYF

clone_size: -
d_call: -
v_call: TRBV30
j_call: TRBJ1-2
cdr3_nt: TGTGCCTGGACCACCGGGGGGGCGGGCTATGGCTACACCTTC
cdr3_aa: CAWTTGGAGYGYTF

clone_size: -
d_call: -
v_call: TRBV7-3
j_call: TRBJ1-1
cdr3_nt: TGTGCCAGCAGCTTATACAGTTTCAACACTGAAGCTTTCTTT
cdr3_aa: CASSLYSFNTEAFF

clone_size: -
d_call: -
v_call: TRBV6-1
j_call: TRBJ2-7
cdr3_nt: TGTGCCAGCAGTGAAGGCAGCTCCTACGAGCAGTACTTC
cdr3_aa: CASSEGSSYEQYF

clone_size: once
d_call: -
v_call: TRBV10-3
j_call: TRBJ1-1
cdr3_nt: TGTGCCATCAGGGAGACACAAGAAGCTTTCTTT
cdr3_aa: CAIRETQEAFF